The text below deals with one T cell receptor (beta chain). Its target is unknown. This sample was included in a study of CD8 T cells in Susac syndrome. Study details: Susac syndrome patients were untreated, on corticosteroids with some adding intravenous immunoglobulin, or on intravenous immunoglobulin only.

Random hexamers were used to reverse transcribe an amount of about 0.5 to 1 ug RNA. TCRdb passed the immunoSEQ multiplex PCR reads through MiXCR, listing each CDR3 protein once. This table holds roughly 200,000 distinct CDR3 sequences, around 94% found once. The CDR3 spans 15 residues. V was pared by 2 bases and J by 5 bases, with 12 bases between. CDR1 MNHEY and CDR2 SVGAGI come from the germline V gene. Findings and caveats of the study: The CD4+ T cell repertoires in Susac syndrome were not clonally expanded.

Patients with Susac syndrome fulfilled recently defined diagnostic criteria for definite or probable disease. The authors negatively isolated CD8+ and CD4+ T cells and FACS-enriched TEMRA cells. The rearrangement joins TRBV6-5 to TRBJ1-4; D unclear. Sequencing input: CD4+ T cells from PBMCs. The receptor's source is a human donor with Susac syndrome. The chain's CDR3 is CASSYKDTINEKLFF. CDR3 sequence (DNA): TGTGCCAGCAGTTACAAAGACACGATAAATGAAAAACTGTTTTTT.